This T cell receptor (beta chain) was sequenced in a study of control samples from healthy donors and cancer patients. Here immunoSEQ multiplex PCR was the method, and the copy in TCRdb shows in-frame clones only, minus some. The data contain approximately 100,000 clones, over 65% of them singletons. After removal of 4 bases from V and 2 bases from J, the junction contained 11 bases not matched to a gene. This CDR3 contains 16 residues. The V gene's germline CDR1 is GTSNPN and CDR2 SVGIG (reference sequence). The source of this sequence is a woman aged 40 to 49 in good health. The chain is built from TRBV30 and TRBJ2-7; TRBD1 agrees at 10 bases. Sequenced material: blood. The CDR3 protein is CAWNTGQGKMAYEQYF. The DNA for the CDR3 is TGTGCCTGGAATACGGGACAGGGGAAAATGGCCTACGAGCAGTACTTC.